The entry below gives a single T cell receptor (beta chain) sequence along with its context. Its matching antigen is unknown. This specimen belongs to a study of T cell responses to AZD1222 COVID-19 vaccine. Across the study: The analysis combined second doses at about 4 or about 12 weeks. Study-wide results and limits: A rise in Spike-specific TCR breadth and depth followed two AZD1222 doses. Only a handful of people who got AZD1222 tested seropositive at baseline.

Sequenced by immunoSEQ multiplex PCR; TCRdb stores in-frame clones only, minus some. This table holds approximately 110,000 clones, approximately 90% found once. V lost 3 bases, J lost 6 bases, and 24 bases lay in between. CDR1 and CDR2 (germline): SGHNT, YENEEA. The CDR3 totals 18 residues. The starting material was peripheral blood, obtained on day 0 of AZD1222 vaccination. The TCR sequence derives from an adult in good health. The gene calls are TRBV11-3 and TRBJ2-1; no reliable D call. The CDR3 region is CASSLVGPQEQSRNEQFF. For the CDR3, the DNA is TGTGCCAGCAGCTTGGTTGGTCCGCAGGAGCAATCCCGCAATGAGCAGTTCTTC. The full variable domain, completed using reference TRBV11-3 and TRBJ2-1, is EAGVVQSPRYKIIEKKQPVAFWCNPISGHNTLYWYLQNLGQGPELLIRYENEEAVDDSQLPKDRFSAERLKGVDSTLKIQPAELGDSAVYLCASSLVGPQEQSRNEQFFGPGTRLTVL.